This T cell receptor beta chain emerged from a study of regulatory T cells in long-lasting Graves disease. As to time point: persistent/refractory GD, antithyroid drugs over 5 years with positive TRAb. PBMCs provided the RNA from which the TCR library was made. Graves' disease diagnoses followed American Thyroid Association guidelines. Germline V CDR1 and CDR2: SGHTA, FQGNSA. Trimming cost V 1 base and J 9 bases; bases outside gene matches: 6. CDR3 length: 15 residues. Combining iRepertoire HTBI primers with Arm-PCR of CDR3 regions, the authors built TCR beta libraries. TCRdb re-derived calls from the multiplex PCR reads in MiXCR, one entry per CDR3 protein. Here the sample spans approximately 290,000 distinct CDR3 sequences, 22% being singletons. This clonotype appeared a few times. Its antigen is still unknown. Findings of the study overall: Study was limited to peripheral blood, excluding thyroid tissue. Graves' patients with persistent disease showed TCR diversity lower than patients newly diagnosed. Persistent disease samples used TRBV28, TRBJ1-2 and TRBJ2-5 preferentially.

The rearrangement joins TRBV7-2 to TRBJ1-6, with 7 bases lining up with TRBD1. This clonotype was obtained from a female donor with Graves disease. This specimen consisted of peripheral blood mononuclear cells (PBMCs), obtained when the disease was refractory, from a patient treated with antithyroid drugs. The CDR3 reads CASSLGQGDGSPLHF. CDR3 nucleotides: TGTGCCAGCAGCTTAGGGCAGGGGGACGGTTCACCCCTCCACTTT. The whole variable domain, filled in from reference TRBV7-2 and TRBJ1-6, reads GAGVSQSPSNKVTEKGKDVELRCDPISGHTALYWYRQSLGQGLEFLIYFQGNSAPDKSGLPSDRFSAERTGGSVSTLTIQRTQQEDSAVYLCASSLGQGDGSPLHFGNGTRLTVT.